This T cell receptor (delta chain) was identified during a study of delta chains in infants with herpesvirus infections. Study-level background: A public fetal Vdelta1/Vgamma8 clonotype was sought in postnatally CMV-infected infants.

With respect to this clone: The amino acid sequence in TCRdb belongs to a much larger clone and departs from this DNA's translation at residue 3, likely a sequencing read error; the sequence shown is translated from the DNA.

Gamma-chain- and delta-chain-specific primers converted PBMC RNA into TCR cDNA. TCRdb reapplied CATT to the RT-PCR reads. In the table there are a few hundred delta-chain clones, about 61% of which are singletons. Germline V gene lookup returns CDR1 TSWWSYY and CDR2 QGS. The CDR3 has 20 residues. The rearrangement uses TRDV1 and TRDJ1; 11 bases fit TRDD3. This specimen was peripheral blood, taken at time point 2 of longitudinal follow-up. The clonotype was recovered from a human donor who was a Ugandan infant, either HIV-exposed or HIV-unexposed (not recorded which). The CDR3 DNA reads TGTGCTCATGGGGAACAGTTTATCCGCTACTGGGGGATAATTGCCGATAAACTCATCTTT. It yields the protein CAHGEQFIRYWGIIADKLIF.